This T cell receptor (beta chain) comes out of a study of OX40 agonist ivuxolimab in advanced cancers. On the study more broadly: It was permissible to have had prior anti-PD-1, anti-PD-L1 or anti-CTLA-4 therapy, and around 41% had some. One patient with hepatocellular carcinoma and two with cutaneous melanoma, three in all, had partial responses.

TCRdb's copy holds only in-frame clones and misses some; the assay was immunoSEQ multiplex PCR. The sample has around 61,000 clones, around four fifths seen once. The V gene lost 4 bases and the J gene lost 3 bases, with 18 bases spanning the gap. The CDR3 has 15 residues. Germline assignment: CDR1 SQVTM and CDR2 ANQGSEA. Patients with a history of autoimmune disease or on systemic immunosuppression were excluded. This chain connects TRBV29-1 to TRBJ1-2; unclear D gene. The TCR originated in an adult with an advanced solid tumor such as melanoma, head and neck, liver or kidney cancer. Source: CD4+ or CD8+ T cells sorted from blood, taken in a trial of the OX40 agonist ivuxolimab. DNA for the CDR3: TGCAGCGTTGGGATCTTTCAAGTTGGCCACTATGGCTACACCTTC. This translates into CSVGIFQVGHYGYTF.